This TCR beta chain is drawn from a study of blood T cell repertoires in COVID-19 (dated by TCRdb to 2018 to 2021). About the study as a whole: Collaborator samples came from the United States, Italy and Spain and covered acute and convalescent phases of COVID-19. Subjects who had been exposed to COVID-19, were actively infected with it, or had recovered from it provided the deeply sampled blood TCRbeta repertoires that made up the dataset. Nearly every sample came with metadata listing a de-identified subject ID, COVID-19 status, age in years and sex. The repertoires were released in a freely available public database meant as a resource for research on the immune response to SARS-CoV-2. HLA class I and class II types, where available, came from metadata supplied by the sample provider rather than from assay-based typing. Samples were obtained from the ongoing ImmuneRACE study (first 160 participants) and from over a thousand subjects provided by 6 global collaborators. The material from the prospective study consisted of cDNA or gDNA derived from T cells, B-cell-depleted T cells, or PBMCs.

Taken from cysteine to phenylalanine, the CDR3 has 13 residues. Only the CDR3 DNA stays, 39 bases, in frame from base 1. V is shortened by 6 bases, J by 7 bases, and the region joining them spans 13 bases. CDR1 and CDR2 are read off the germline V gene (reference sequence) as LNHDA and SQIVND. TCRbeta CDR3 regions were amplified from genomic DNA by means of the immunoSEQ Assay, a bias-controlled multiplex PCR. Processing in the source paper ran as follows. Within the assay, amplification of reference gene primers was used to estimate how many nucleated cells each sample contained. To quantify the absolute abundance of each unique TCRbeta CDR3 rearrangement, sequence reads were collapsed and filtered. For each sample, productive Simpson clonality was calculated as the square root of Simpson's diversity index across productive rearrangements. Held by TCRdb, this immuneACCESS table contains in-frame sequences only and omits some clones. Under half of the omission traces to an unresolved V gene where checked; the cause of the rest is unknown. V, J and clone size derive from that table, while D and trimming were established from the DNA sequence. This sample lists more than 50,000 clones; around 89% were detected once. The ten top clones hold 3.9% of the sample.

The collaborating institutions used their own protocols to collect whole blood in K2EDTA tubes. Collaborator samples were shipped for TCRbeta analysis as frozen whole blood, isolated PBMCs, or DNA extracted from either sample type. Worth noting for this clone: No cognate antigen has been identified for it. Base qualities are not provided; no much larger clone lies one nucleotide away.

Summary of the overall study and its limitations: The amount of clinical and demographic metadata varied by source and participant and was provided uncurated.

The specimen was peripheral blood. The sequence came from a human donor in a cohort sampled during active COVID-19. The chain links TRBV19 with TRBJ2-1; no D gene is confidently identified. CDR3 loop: CASSLIVGNEQFF. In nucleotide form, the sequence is TGTGCCAGTAGCCTTATCGTCGGGAATGAGCAGTTCTTC.